This TCR beta chain was sequenced for a study of beta chain features in type 1 diabetes. Study context: Sorted cell examination encompassed 85 million to 140 million cells across all samples.

The investigators reverse transcribed all of the isolated RNA, so they sequenced expressed TCRB transcripts. Assay used: immunoSEQ multiplex PCR; TCRdb lists only in-frame clones, some missing. This sample carries approximately 40,000 clones, roughly 50% of them seen once, and the ten largest clones take about 0.24%. CD4+ cells of the naive, central memory, regulatory and stem cell-like memory types were sorted via CD45RO/CCR7/CD25/CD127/CD95/CD27. CDR3 length: 13 residues. V trimming: 6 bases; J trimming: 5 bases; junction bases outside the gene matches: 4. Per germline, CDR1 MDHEN and CDR2 SYDVKM. The TCR originated in a woman aged 25 to 39 in good health. The material sequenced was stem cell memory CD4+ T cells from blood. The chain joins TRBV28 to TRBJ2-3; 8 bases agree with TRBD1. This CDR3 reads CASRAGGVDTQYF. The CDR3 coding sequence is TGTGCCAGCAGGGCAGGGGGCGTAGATACGCAGTATTTT.